The sequence of this T cell receptor (beta chain) was determined in a study of T-cell memory formation after mild COVID-19. Study-wide context: In these data, TCR clusters were largely donor specific.

Study observations and caveats: Second-wave clones peaking on day 37 lacked confirmed SARS-CoV-2 specificity.

V was shortened by 3 bases and J by 3 bases, with 14 bases between the two germline ends. The length of the CDR3 is 15 residues. The germline V gene has CDR1 SGDLS and CDR2 YYNGEE. On this clonotype itself: Its antigen remains unknown.

TCR alpha and TCR beta cDNA libraries carrying sample barcodes and UMIs were produced by 5'RACE using constant-segment primers. One entry per CDR3 protein results from TCRdb running MiXCR on the 5' RACE reads. The sample carries a few hundred thousand distinct CDR3 sequences, about 22% recorded once. This clonotype was sampled from an adult woman who had mild COVID-19 (a few samples of this study predate the infection). Cell type and time point are not known. The sample was PBMCs or a T cell subset sorted from them (not recorded which). The rearrangement joins TRBV9 to TRBJ2-3; the D gene is possibly TRBD2 (5 bases). CDR3 DNA sequence: TGTGCCAGCAGCGCCCGGTACGAGGGAACAGATACGCAGTATTTT. This codes for CASSARYEGTDTQYF.